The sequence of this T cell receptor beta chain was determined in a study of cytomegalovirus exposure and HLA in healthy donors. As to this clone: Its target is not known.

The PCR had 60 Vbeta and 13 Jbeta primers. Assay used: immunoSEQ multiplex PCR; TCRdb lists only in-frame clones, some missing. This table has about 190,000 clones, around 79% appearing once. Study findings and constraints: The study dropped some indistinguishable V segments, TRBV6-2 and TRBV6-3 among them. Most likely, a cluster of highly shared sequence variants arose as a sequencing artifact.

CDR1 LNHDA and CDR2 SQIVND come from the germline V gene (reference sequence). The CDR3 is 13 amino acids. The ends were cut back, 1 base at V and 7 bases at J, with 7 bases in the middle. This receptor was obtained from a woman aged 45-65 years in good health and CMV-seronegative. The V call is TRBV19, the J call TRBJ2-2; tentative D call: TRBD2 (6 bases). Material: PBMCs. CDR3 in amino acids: CASSIVSGGELFF. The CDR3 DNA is TGTGCCAGTAGTATAGTTAGCGGCGGGGAGCTGTTTTTT.